Listed below are T cell receptor beta chains from one sample, sequenced in a study of CD8 T cells in Susac syndrome. TCRdb re-called the immunoSEQ multiplex PCR reads through MiXCR, storing one row per CDR3 protein. The repertoire holds about 150,000 distinct CDR3 sequences, with less than 95% as singletons. The sample was CD4+ T cells from PBMCs. The receptors were sampled from a human donor in good health. Both conserved end residues are part of each CDR3. D genes are given only for firm matches. Rows may omit the clone size; those that give it use once, few, many or a size class.

abundance	d_gene	j_gene	v_gene	CDR3nt	CDR3aa
.	TRBD2	TRBJ2-7	TRBV29-1	TGCAGCGTCCCGACTAGCGGGAGTGACGAGCAGTACTTC	CSVPTSGSDEQYF
.	.	TRBJ2-3	TRBV28	TGTGCCAGCACCTCCATGGGGGATACGCAGTATTTT	CASTSMGDTQYF
.	.	TRBJ2-1	TRBV18	TGTGCCAGCACAACAAGGGATGAGCAGTTCTTC	CASTTRDEQFF
.	.	TRBJ1-5	TRBV6-1	TGTGCCAGCAGGGGACACCCTGGAGGCAATCAGCCCCAGCATTTT	CASRGHPGGNQPQHF
.	.	TRBJ1-1	TRBV27	TGTGCCAGCAGTTTTGGATCGGCGGGGGCTGAAGCTTTCTTT	CASSFGSAGAEAFF
.	TRBD2	TRBJ2-3	TRBV7-6	TGTGCCAGCAGCTTAGTAGCGGGAGGGCTCCGGATGGTGAATACGCAGTATTTT	CASSLVAGGLRMVNTQYF
few	TRBD1	TRBJ1-5	TRBV19	TGTGCCAGTAGTCAACAGGGGGCTGGTCAGCCCCAGCATTTT	CASSQQGAGQPQHF
.	TRBD1	TRBJ2-2	TRBV15	TGTGCCACCAGGAACCGACGGGACAGGGGGCTCACCGGGGAGCTGTTTTTT	CATRNRRDRGLTGELFF
.	TRBD1	TRBJ1-1	TRBV4-2	TGTGCCAGCAGCCAAGGTTCTCAGGGGGTTTTTGAAGCTTTCTTT	CASSQGSQGVFEAFF
.	TRBD2	TRBJ2-1	TRBV7-3	TGTGCCAGCAGCCGGCGGCTAGCGGGAGGAGGTGATGAGCAGTTCTTC	CASSRRLAGGGDEQFF
.	.	TRBJ1-1	TRBV28	TGTGCCAGCACGACAATCAGGACAAGTGACACTGAAGCTTTCTTT	CASTTIRTSDTEAFF
.	.	TRBJ2-7	TRBV5-4	TGTGCCAGCAGCTTGGCCGGCCAGGGGGGCAATGAGCAGTACTTC	CASSLAGQGGNEQYF
.	.	TRBJ2-1	TRBV2	TGTGCCAGCAGTGAAGGCGGGGACTCCTACAATGAGCAGTTCTTC	CASSEGGDSYNEQFF
.	TRBD1	TRBJ2-7	TRBV18	TGTGCCAGCTCACCATCGGGACAGCTCTACGAGCAGTACTTC	CASSPSGQLYEQYF
.	.	TRBJ1-2	TRBV28	TGTGCCAGCAGTAAACTACGGGGCTACACCTTC	CASSKLRGYTF
.	.	TRBJ1-4	TRBV18	TGTGCCAGCTCACCAGGAGTCGGGGGCCGCGTTGAAAAACTGTTTTTT	CASSPGVGGRVEKLFF
once	.	TRBJ2-1	TRBV30	TGTGCCTGGAGTTTAGTAAATGAGCAGTTCTTC	CAWSLVNEQFF
.	.	TRBJ1-2	TRBV9	TGTGCCAGCAGCCCACAAGTGGGGGCTCACTATGGCTACACCTTC	CASSPQVGAHYGYTF
.	.	TRBJ2-3	TRBV11-2	TGTGCCAGCAGCGGTACAGGGAGATCGACTTCCGGGAATACGCAGTATTTT	CASSGTGRSTSGNTQYF
.	.	TRBJ1-2	TRBV25-1	TGTGCCAGCAAGTCTTCTGGGGTCAACTATGGCTACACCTTC	CASKSSGVNYGYTF
once	TRBD1	TRBJ2-7	TRBV5-1	TGCGCCAGCAGCTTGGGGTTGGACAGGGAGACCTACGAGCAGTACTTC	CASSLGLDRETYEQYF
.	.	TRBJ2-3	TRBV12-3/TRBV12-4	TGTGCCAGCAGCCTATTGCGCGCAGATACGCAGTATTTT	CASSLLRADTQYF
.	.	TRBJ2-6	TRBV14	TGTGCCAGCAGCCGTTTGGGGACTGGGGCCAACGTCCTGACTTTC	CASSRLGTGANVLTF
.	.	TRBJ2-1	TRBV27	TGTGCCAGCAGTTTACTATCCAGAACTTACAATGAGCAGTTCTTC	CASSLLSRTYNEQFF
few	.	TRBJ2-7	TRBV7-8	TGTGCCAGCAGCTTAGGGGCAAGGGAGCAGTACTTC	CASSLGAREQYF
.	.	TRBJ2-4	TRBV12-3/TRBV12-4	TGTGCCAGCAGTTTATTAGGGGATGACATTCAGTACTTC	CASSLLGDDIQYF
.	TRBD2	TRBJ2-1	TRBV20-1	TGCAGTGTTAGCGGGAGGGCCCAGTCCTACAATGAGCAGTTCTTC	CSVSGRAQSYNEQFF
.	TRBD1	TRBJ1-4	TRBV4-1	TGCGCCAGCAGCCCAAGACAGGGTATTATACAGGCTAATGAAAAACTGTTTTTT	CASSPRQGIIQANEKLFF
.	.	TRBJ1-1	TRBV18	TGTGCCAGCTCACCGATTGGAGAGAACACTGAAGCTTTCTTT	CASSPIGENTEAFF
once	.	TRBJ2-3	TRBV27	TGTGCCAGCAGTCCCGACGGGAGTGCGTCAGATACGCAGTATTTT	CASSPDGSASDTQYF
.	.	TRBJ1-3	TRBV19	TGTGCCAGTATTGGACGGATCTCTGGAAACACCATATATTTT	CASIGRISGNTIYF
.	TRBD1	TRBJ2-4	TRBV5-1	TGCGCCAGCAGCCAGACAGGGGGTAGAAACATTCAGTACTTC	CASSQTGGRNIQYF
.	.	TRBJ1-1	TRBV18	TGTGCCAGCTCAGCTCTTCCCGGAGGCAGTAGCATGAACACTGAAGCTTTCTTT	CASSALPGGSSMNTEAFF
.	TRBD1	TRBJ2-7	TRBV27	TGTGCCAGCAGTTATGGACACAGGGGAGACGAGCAGTACTTC	CASSYGHRGDEQYF
.	.	TRBJ1-4	TRBV11-1	TGTGCCAGCAGCTTGCAACAGGATTCTCGTGAAAAACTGTTTTTT	CASSLQQDSREKLFF
once	.	TRBJ2-3	TRBV7-8	TGTGCCAGCAGCCCAACCAACCCCTGGATGACTAGCACAGATACGCAGTATTTT	CASSPTNPWMTSTDTQYF
.	.	TRBJ1-1	TRBV4-2	TGTGCCAGCGCGGAGGAGGCGGCAACTGAAGCTTTCTTT	CASAEEAATEAFF
.	.	TRBJ2-3	TRBV6-2/TRBV6-3	TGTGCCAGCGGCGGGACTCGAAGCACAGATACGCAGTATTTT	CASGGTRSTDTQYF
once	.	TRBJ2-1	TRBV6-2/TRBV6-3	TGTGCCAGCAGTTACTCGACGGCAGACAATGAGCAGTTCTTC	CASSYSTADNEQFF
.	.	TRBJ2-5	TRBV28	TGTGCCAGCAGTCGCCAGGACAGACAAGAGACCCAGTACTTC	CASSRQDRQETQYF
.	.	TRBJ1-2	TRBV20-1	TGCAGTGCTAGAGCGGGACGAGTACACTATGGCTACACCTTC	CSARAGRVHYGYTF
.	.	TRBJ2-5	TRBV29-1	TGCAGCGTTTCGGGCCAGGAGCCTGAGACCCAGTACTTC	CSVSGQEPETQYF
.	.	TRBJ2-1	TRBV28	TGTGCCAGCAGTGGTCGACTAGAGCAGTTCTTC	CASSGRLEQFF
.	.	TRBJ2-7	TRBV7-9	TGTGCCAGCAGCTTACGACTCAGGGGGGGACAGCCCTACGAGCAGTACTTC	CASSLRLRGGQPYEQYF
.	.	TRBJ1-1	TRBV19	TGTGCCAGTACCCGGACAGATATGAACACTGAAGCTTTCTTT	CASTRTDMNTEAFF
.	.	TRBJ2-2	TRBV5-1	TGCGCCAGCAGCCCCGAAGGGGTTAACACCGGGGAGCTGTTTTTT	CASSPEGVNTGELFF
.	.	TRBJ2-7	TRBV3-1	TGTGCCAGCAGCGACCGGAGTAACTACGAGCAGTACTTC	CASSDRSNYEQYF
few	.	TRBJ2-5	TRBV5-1	TGCGCCAGCAGCTTCGAGGGGAGGGAGACCCAGTACTTC	CASSFEGRETQYF
.	.	TRBJ1-5	TRBV10-3	TGTGCCATCAGGGACAGCTTGCTTCAGCCCCAGCATTTT	CAIRDSLLQPQHF
.	.	TRBJ1-5	TRBV5-8	TGTGCCATCCAGCCCCAGCATTTT	CAIQPQHF
.	.	TRBJ2-6	TRBV20-1	TGCAGTGCTAGAGATCTGACAAAGTGGTCCCTCTCTGGGGCCAACGTCCTGACTTTC	CSARDLTKWSLSGANVLTF
.	.	TRBJ2-3	TRBV18	TGTGCCAGCTCGGGGAGCAACACAGATACGCAGTATTTT	CASSGSNTDTQYF
.	.	TRBJ2-7	TRBV6-6	TGTGCCAGCATAGAGGGAGCGGTCTCCTACGAGCAGTACTTC	CASIEGAVSYEQYF
.	.	TRBJ1-1	TRBV27	TGTGCCAGCAGACTCGGAAGAGGGACTGAAGCTTTCTTT	CASRLGRGTEAFF
.	.	TRBJ2-2	TRBV20-1	TGCAGTGCTAGAGGAGGGGCTACGCCGAACACCGGGGAGCTGTTTTTT	CSARGGATPNTGELFF
once	.	TRBJ2-2	TRBV28	TGTGCCAGCAGTTTCACAGGGTATGGCACCGGGGAGCTGTTTTTT	CASSFTGYGTGELFF
.	TRBD1	TRBJ1-1	TRBV19	TGTGCCAGTACCCCTGGACAGGGAAACACTGAAGCTTTCTTT	CASTPGQGNTEAFF